These 16 T cell receptor beta chains originate from one sample sequenced in a study of cytomegalovirus exposure and HLA in healthy donors. Both 60 Vbeta primers and 13 Jbeta primers went into the PCR. Using immunoSEQ multiplex PCR, the repertoire was profiled, and TCRdb retains in-frame clones only, with some absent. The sample consists of more than 20,000 clones, roughly 73% of them appearing once. The sequenced material came from PBMCs. The receptors were gathered from a male donor in good health and CMV-seronegative.

This clone was picked up one time. This chain connects TRBV5-1 to TRBJ1-2; D perhaps matches TRBD1 (5 bases). CDR1 and CDR2 (germline): SGHRS, YFSETQ. CDR3 length: 15 amino acids. Trimming removed 3 bases from V and 2 bases from J, with 14 bases in between. The CDR3 DNA reads TGCGCCAGCAGCTATACACCGACAGAAAACTATGGCTACACCTTC. Residues: CASSYTPTENYGYTF.

V gene TRBV5-6 combines with J gene TRBJ1-5; D gene ambiguous. With 6 bases removed from V and 0 bases from J, the gap between germline ends came to 10 bases. The CDR3 is made up of 14 amino acids. Per germline, CDR1 SGHDT and CDR2 YYEEEE. The CDR3 loop is CASTPPRSNQPQHF. The CDR3 DNA follows: TGTGCCAGCACCCCGCCGCGTAGCAATCAGCCCCAGCATTTT.

This clone was observed a single time. The J gene is TRBJ1-1, the V gene TRBV28; 7 bases are a match to TRBD1. Trimming at V came to 2 bases and at J to 0 bases, leaving 12 bases not matched to a gene. Per germline, CDR1 MDHEN and CDR2 SYDVKM. The CDR3 is 18 residues long. CDR3 nucleotide sequence: TGTGCCAGCAGTTTAGCGGCTATCAGAACAGGGGTGAACACTGAAGCTTTCTTT. Its protein product is CASSLAAIRTGVNTEAFF.

CDR3 in DNA: TGTGCCAGCTCCTTCCAGGGTAGCGGGGCCACAGATACGCAGTATTTT. Translation: CASSFQGSGATDTQYF. The chain carries TRBV7-2 and TRBJ2-3; 8 nucleotides agree with TRBD2. Germline V gives CDR1 SGHTA, CDR2 FQGNSA. The junction had 12 bases not matched to a gene; V was cut back by 8 bases and J by 2 bases. CDR3 length: 16 amino acids.

The chain is built from TRBV2 and TRBJ1-2, with 7 bases lining up with TRBD1. There are 17 residues in the CDR3. V lost 1 base and J lost 7; bases outside the gene matches: 15. Per the germline V gene, CDR1 is SNHLY and CDR2 is FYNNEI. The CDR3 is CASSEGARTGDFGGYTF. CDR3 DNA sequence: TGTGCCAGCAGTGAAGGCGCCCGGACAGGAGATTTCGGTGGCTACACCTTC.

Only a few counts were recorded for this clone. J is TRBJ2-7 and V is TRBV28; TRBD1 might be the D (5 bases). V was shortened by 7 bases and J by 5 bases, with 15 bases between the two germline ends. The CDR3 covers 13 residues. Germline CDR1 reads MDHEN; CDR2 reads SYDVKM. CDR3 protein: CASTRSGSNEQYF. Written as DNA, the CDR3 is TGTGCCAGCACCCGCTCAGGGTCCAACGAGCAGTACTTC.

The chain is built from TRBV9 and TRBJ1-6; D is uncertain. The CDR3 sequence is 15 residues long. The V gene lost 3 bases and the J gene lost 14 bases, with 21 bases spanning the gap. Germline V CDR1 and CDR2: SGDLS, YYNGEE. The CDR3 nucleotides are TGTGCCAGCAGCGCGGAGGACGGTGACCGGAGTGCCCTCCACTTT. Translating gives CASSAEDGDRSALHF.

V is TRBV5-4 and J is TRBJ1-4; 9 nucleotides line up with TRBD1. V shed 4 bases, J shed 0 bases, and the junction held 7 bases outside the gene matches. The CDR3 sequence is 17 residues long. Germline-derived CDR1 and CDR2 are SGHNT and YYREEE (reference sequence). CDR3 loop: CASSMGGQGTTNEKLFF. In DNA, the CDR3 is TGTGCCAGCAGCATGGGGGGACAGGGAACAACTAATGAAAAACTGTTTTTT.

The chain joins TRBV7-2 to TRBJ2-5; TRBD2 might be the D (6 bases). The CDR3 totals 15 residues. CDR1 is SGHTA, CDR2 FQGNSA, per germline. V was clipped by 3 bases and J by 2 bases, with 13 bases between them. The CDR3 loop reads CASSLGGLGQETQYF. As DNA, the CDR3 is TGTGCCAGCAGCTTGGGGGGTCTGGGTCAAGAGACCCAGTACTTC.

The rearrangement links TRBV2 to TRBJ2-5; TRBD2 matches at 7 bases. Germline V lookup: CDR1 SNHLY, CDR2 FYNNEI. This CDR3 has 13 residues. V shed 5 bases and J 4 bases; nucleotides not matched to a gene: 4. The CDR3 sequence: CASSLADVETQYF. CDR3 sequence (DNA): TGTGCCAGCAGTCTAGCGGACGTAGAGACCCAGTACTTC. Variable domain in full (rest from reference TRBV2 and TRBJ2-5): EPEVTQTPSHQVTQMGQEVILRCVPISNHLYFYWYRQILGQKVEFLVSFYNNEISEKSEIFDDQFSVERPDGSNFTLKIRSTKLEDSAMYFCASSLADVETQYFGPGTRLLVL.

In its sample, this clone was seen a few times. Sequence at one end of the junction differs from germline and may be a read error. The J gene is TRBJ2-7, the V gene TRBV18; 7 nucleotides agree with TRBD1. The length of the CDR3 is 15 residues. From germline, CDR1 is KGHSH and CDR2 LQKENI. The CDR3 sequence is CASSSPGQPSYEQYF. CDR3 sequence (DNA): TGTGCCAGCTCATCACCGGGACAGCCCTCCTACGAGCAGTACTTC.

The chain joins TRBV28 to TRBJ1-5, with D possibly being TRBD1 (5 bases). V was pared by 3 bases and J by 1 base, with 10 bases between. This CDR3 region has 15 residues. Germline CDR1 reads MDHEN; CDR2 reads SYDVKM. The CDR3 nucleotides read TGTGCCAGCAGTTTGGGGGGAGGGAGCAATCAGCCCCAGCATTTT. It translates to CASSLGGGSNQPQHF.

The chain uses TRBV7-9 and TRBJ2-3; 7 nucleotides match TRBD2. The CDR3 sequence is 15 residues long. Unmatched junction bases numbered 7, after V lost 2 bases and J lost 5 bases. Germline V gene data show CDR1 as SEHNR and CDR2 as FQNEAQ (reference sequence). CDR3 bases: TGTGCCAGCAGCTTATGGGGGGGAAGCGAAGATACGCAGTATTTT. Translated: CASSLWGGSEDTQYF.

The J gene is TRBJ2-5, the V gene TRBV6-6, with 9 bases aligning to TRBD2. CDR1 and CDR2 (germline): MNHNY, SVGAGI (reference sequence). This CDR3 has 15 residues. V was pared by 5 bases and J by 5 bases, with 9 bases of the junction left unmatched. In DNA form, the CDR3 reads TGTGCCAGCAGTGAGGAGGCGGGGGGGCGTGAGACCCAGTACTTC. Protein product: CASSEEAGGRETQYF.

The V gene is TRBV14, the J gene TRBJ2-5; the match to TRBD2 covers 13 bases. The J call may be in error: the DNA end matches TRBJ2-7 better. The CDR3 covers 17 residues. The V gene's germline CDR1 is SGHDN and CDR2 FVKESK. CDR3 protein: CASSQRAGLAGLYEQYF. The DNA of the CDR3 is TGTGCCAGCAGCCAAAGGGCGGGACTAGCGGGGCTCTACGAGCAGTACTTC.

The chain is built from TRBV19 and TRBJ2-3; D is possibly TRBD1 (6 bases). This CDR3 is 14 amino acids long. V was pared by 5 bases and J by 2 bases, with 11 bases between. Germline V lookup: CDR1 LNHDA, CDR2 SQIVND (reference sequence). Written as DNA, the CDR3 is TGTGCCAGTAGTTCAGGGGCAGACACAGATACGCAGTATTTT. Its translation: CASSSGADTDTQYF.